Below are 27 T cell receptor beta chains sequenced from a single sample in a study of T cell responses to AZD1222 COVID-19 vaccine. Only in-frame clones appear in the TCRdb table, and some are missing; sequencing was by immunoSEQ multiplex PCR. The repertoire has around 150,000 clones, 80% to 95% of them found once; the top ten carry 4%. The sample was peripheral blood, taken 28 days after the second AZD1222 dose. The receptors derive from an adult who received the AZD1222 COVID-19 vaccine.

The chain recombines TRBV15 with TRBJ2-1; 8 bases align to TRBD2. Trimming at V came to 6 bases and at J to 7 bases, leaving 8 bases not matched to a gene. Per germline, CDR1 LNHNV and CDR2 YYDKDF (reference sequence). The CDR3 contains 14 residues. The CDR3 spells CATRPGTSRNEQFF. CDR3 DNA: TGTGCCACCAGACCGGGGACTAGTAGGAATGAGCAGTTCTTC.

V gene TRBV7-9 combines with J gene TRBJ2-7; TRBD2 agrees at 7 bases. Germline CDR1 is SEHNR and CDR2 is FQNEAQ (reference sequence). V gave up 5 bases and J gave up 2 bases; unmatched junction bases: 15. The CDR3 length is 17 residues. The CDR3 DNA reads TGTGCCAGCAGCGGGGGGGAGCGGCTTAGCAGCCCCTACGAGCAGTACTTC. The encoded protein is CASSGGERLSSPYEQYF.

V gene TRBV9 combines with J gene TRBJ2-5; possibly TRBD2 for D (6 bases). V lost 4 bases and J lost 5, with 21 bases in between. Germline V gives CDR1 SGDLS, CDR2 YYNGEE. The CDR3 runs 16 residues. The CDR3 sequence: CASSSGQEGSSETQYF. The CDR3 nucleotides are TGTGCCAGCAGCTCCGGGCAGGAGGGTAGTTCGGAGACCCAGTACTTC.

This sequence joins TRBV5-1 and TRBJ1-6; D is ambiguous. CDR1 is SGHRS, CDR2 YFSETQ, per germline. This CDR3 is 15 amino acids long. V was shortened by 0 bases and J by 6 bases, with 10 bases between the two germline ends. The CDR3 loop is CASSLGGFGNSPLHF. Written as DNA, the CDR3 is TGCGCCAGCAGCTTGGGAGGGTTCGGTAATTCACCCCTCCACTTT.

The gene calls are TRBV28 and TRBJ1-1; no reliable D call. V was clipped by 2 bases and J by 3 bases, with 13 bases between them. The germline gives CDR1 MDHEN, CDR2 SYDVKM. This CDR3 has 15 amino acids. The CDR3 region is CASSLVTEVDTEAFF. The CDR3 DNA sequence: TGTGCCAGCAGTTTAGTGACCGAGGTAGACACTGAAGCTTTCTTT. Together with reference TRBV28 and TRBJ1-1, the CDR3 gives the full variable domain: DVKVTQSSRYLVKRTGEKVFLECVQDMDHENMFWYRQDPGLGLRLIYFSYDVKMKEKGDIPEGYSVSREKKERFSLILESASTNQTSMYLCASSLVTEVDTEAFFGQGTRLTVV.

This clone appeared once. The DNA for the CDR3 is TGTGCCAGCGCCCCCGCCGGGCGGAACACTGAAGCTTTCTTT. It encodes CASAPAGRNTEAFF. V gene TRBV9 combines with J gene TRBJ1-1; D gene uncertain. V lost 7 bases, J lost 1 base, and 14 bases lay in between. This CDR3 comprises 14 residues. From germline, CDR1 is SGDLS and CDR2 YYNGEE.

This clone was recorded once. V gene TRBV6-2 or TRBV6-3 combines with J gene TRBJ1-1, with D possibly TRBD1 on 5 matching bases. The CDR3 extends over 15 amino acids. V was shortened by 0 bases and J by 4 bases, with 12 bases between the two germline ends. Germline V CDR1 and CDR2: MNHEY, SVGEGT. The CDR3 nucleotides read TGTGCCAGCAGTTACTCGAGTGCAGGGTTCACTGAAGCTTTCTTT. It specifies CASSYSSAGFTEAFF.

The V call is TRBV9, the J call TRBJ1-2; no definite D call. Germline V gene lookup returns CDR1 SGDLS and CDR2 YYNGEE. The CDR3 covers 15 residues. V lost 0 bases, J lost 0 bases, and 9 bases lay in between. The CDR3 protein is CASSVGTYANYGYTF. The DNA of the CDR3 is TGTGCCAGCAGCGTAGGCACATATGCTAACTATGGCTACACCTTC.

The gene calls are TRBV6-2 or TRBV6-3 and TRBJ1-5; tentative D call: TRBD1 (5 bases). Germline values: CDR1 MNHEY, CDR2 SVGEGT. V lost 5 bases and J lost 3, with 8 bases in between. This CDR3 has 13 amino acids. The CDR3 DNA reads TGTGCCAGCAGTACAGGTTACAATCAGCCCCAGCATTTT. Translated: CASSTGYNQPQHF.

The rearrangement uses TRBV6-5 and TRBJ2-7; 10 positions agree with TRBD2. V lost 6 bases, J lost 3 bases, and 8 bases stayed unmatched. Germline values: CDR1 MNHEY, CDR2 SVGAGI. The CDR3 is 15 amino acids. The DNA of the CDR3 is TGTGCCAGCAGGACCCTAGCGGGGGCCCGCTACGAGCAGTACTTC. Protein product: CASRTLAGARYEQYF.

The chain couples TRBV2 to TRBJ1-1, with a tentative D call TRBD1 (6 bases). Trimming left V 4 bases short and J 2 bases short, with 11 bases between. CDR1 is SNHLY and CDR2 is FYNNEI in the germline V gene. The CDR3 runs to 14 residues. CDR3 DNA: TGTGCCAGCAGTGTTAGAGGGGGTAACACTGAAGCTTTCTTT. It encodes CASSVRGGNTEAFF. The full variable domain, with the rest looked up from reference TRBV2 and TRBJ1-1, is EPEVTQTPSHQVTQMGQEVILRCVPISNHLYFYWYRQILGQKVEFLVSFYNNEISEKSEIFDDQFSVERPDGSNFTLKIRSTKLEDSAMYFCASSVRGGNTEAFFGQGTRLTVV.

The rearrangement links TRBV5-1 to TRBJ1-4, with D unclear. Germline V lookup: CDR1 SGHRS, CDR2 YFSETQ. The V gene lost 1 base and the J gene lost 0 bases, with 4 bases spanning the gap. The CDR3 has 14 amino acids. CDR3 in amino acids: CASSLTATNEKLFF. CDR3 DNA sequence: TGCGCCAGCAGCTTGACAGCAACTAATGAAAAACTGTTTTTT.

The rearrangement links TRBV9 to TRBJ2-1; D is uncertain. Germline V gene sequence: CDR1 SGDLS, CDR2 YYNGEE. The length of the CDR3 is 11 residues. Trimming cost V 7 bases and J 3 bases, with 5 bases left between them. The CDR3 is CASSLYNEQFF. CDR3 coding DNA: TGTGCCAGCTCCCTCTACAATGAGCAGTTCTTC.

CDR3 DNA sequence: TGTGCCATCAGTGACCAGGGGGGGGAGCAGTTCTTC. Protein product: CAISDQGGEQFF. This chain uses TRBV10-3 with TRBJ2-1; D may correspond to TRBD1 or TRBD2 (7 bases each). CDR3 length: 12 amino acids. Germline V gene lookup returns CDR1 ENHRY and CDR2 SYGVKD. Between the trimmed V and J ends, which lost 3 bases and 10 bases, there was a span of 10 bases.

The chain uses TRBV9 and TRBJ2-1; 7 nucleotides match TRBD1. CDR3 size: 15 residues. Germline lookup yields CDR1 SGDLS and CDR2 YYNGEE. V shed 0 bases and J 2 bases; nucleotides not matched to a gene: 2. The CDR3 bases are TGTGCCAGCAGCGTAGAGGGGGCGACCTACAATGAGCAGTTCTTC. Its protein is CASSVEGATYNEQFF.

Many counts were recorded for this clone. V and J are TRBV4-2 and TRBJ1-2; the D gene is possibly TRBD1 (5 bases). This CDR3 has 17 amino acids. Deletions cut 4 bases from V and 8 bases from J, with 26 bases between. Germline-derived CDR1 and CDR2 are LGHNA and YNFKEQ. The CDR3 region has the DNA TGTGCCAGCAGCCTTTGGGGCGGACCTATAGGGAGCTTAGGCTACACCTTC. Encoded protein: CASSLWGGPIGSLGYTF.

The V call is TRBV29-1, the J call TRBJ2-2; TRBD2 matches 8 bases. V gave up 5 bases and J gave up 5 bases; unmatched junction bases: 4. The CDR3 is 13 amino acids. CDR1 is SQVTM, CDR2 ANQGSEA, per germline. The CDR3 region is CSVTPGGTGELFF. The CDR3 DNA sequence: TGCAGCGTTACCCCGGGGGGGACCGGGGAGCTGTTTTTT.

V gene TRBV15 combines with J gene TRBJ1-2; D may be TRBD1 (6 bases). The germline CDR1 and CDR2 sequences are LNHNV and YYDKDF (reference sequence). This CDR3 contains 15 residues. V was pared by 1 base and J by 7 bases, with 16 bases between. This chain's CDR3 is CATSRAGAYAFGYTF. CDR3 in DNA: TGTGCCACCAGCAGAGCAGGGGCCTACGCTTTTGGCTACACCTTC.

This chain uses TRBV29-1 with TRBJ2-1; 8 bases fit TRBD2. Germline V gives CDR1 SQVTM, CDR2 ANQGSEA. This CDR3 has 14 amino acids. V dropped 5 bases and J dropped 3; count of bases not matched to a gene: 6. DNA for the CDR3: TGCAGCGTTTACTCGGGGGGGAACTACAATGAGCAGTTCTTC. Translated: CSVYSGGNYNEQFF.

The V call is TRBV10-3, the J call TRBJ1-5; D is ambiguous. V lost 4 bases and J 3 bases, leaving 10 bases between the germline ends. The CDR3 is made up of 14 amino acids. Per the germline V gene, CDR1 is ENHRY and CDR2 is SYGVKD. CDR3 protein: CAISVSGDNQPQHF. The DNA for the CDR3 is TGTGCCATCAGTGTGTCCGGAGACAATCAGCCCCAGCATTTT.

This clone was seen a handful of times. The chain links TRBV5-1 to TRBJ2-3; a possible D gene is TRBD1 (6 bases). CDR1 is SGHRS and CDR2 is YFSETQ in the germline V gene. Trimming took 6 bases from V and 2 from J, leaving 13 bases between them. The CDR3 has 14 residues. The DNA for the CDR3 is TGCGCCAGCACAAAGCAGGGGTACACAGATACGCAGTATTTT. Protein product: CASTKQGYTDTQYF.

The chain is built from TRBV7-7 and TRBJ2-5, with 9 bases matching TRBD1. After removal of 3 bases from V and 2 bases from J, the junction contained 10 bases not matched to a gene. Germline values: CDR1 SSHAT, CDR2 FNYEAQ (reference sequence). The length of the CDR3 is 17 residues. CDR3 nucleotide sequence: TGTGCCAGCAGCTTCTCCTTCGGGACAGGGATGCAAGAGACCCAGTACTTC. As protein: CASSFSFGTGMQETQYF.

This clone has a handful of counts. V usage is TRBV6-5 and J usage is TRBJ2-2; the D gene is possibly TRBD1 (6 bases). CDR3 length: 15 amino acids. Germline V gene lookup returns CDR1 MNHEY and CDR2 SVGAGI. With 7 bases removed from V and 3 bases from J, the gap between germline ends came to 15 bases. CDR3 loop: CASKPQGRDTGELFF. CDR3 coding DNA: TGTGCCAGCAAACCACAGGGTCGGGACACCGGGGAGCTGTTTTTT.

With respect to this clone: The sample has other DNA sequences that encode this CDR3 too. V gene TRBV2 combines with J gene TRBJ1-5; D may be TRBD1 (6 bases). Germline CDR1 reads SNHLY; CDR2 reads FYNNEI. The CDR3 has 15 amino acids. V was trimmed by 0 bases and J by 7 bases, leaving 13 bases between them. This CDR3 is CASSEARGAGQPQHF. CDR3 coding DNA: TGTGCCAGCAGTGAAGCGAGGGGGGCGGGGCAGCCCCAGCATTTT.

J is TRBJ1-3 and V is TRBV6-6; possible D gene TRBD1, 6 bases. This CDR3 has 16 amino acids. Germline loops: CDR1 MNHNY, CDR2 SVGAGI (reference sequence). V was shortened by 4 bases and J by 0 bases, with 13 bases between the two germline ends. The CDR3 DNA reads as TGTGCCAGCAGTTCCTACACAGGGAGCTCTGGAAACACCATATATTTT. This codes for CASSSYTGSSGNTIYF.

This clone showed up just once. The chain joins TRBV9 to TRBJ2-1; D is ambiguous. There are 15 residues in the CDR3. V shed 2 bases and J shed 0 bases, with 9 bases lying between them. CDR1 is SGDLS, CDR2 YYNGEE, per germline. This CDR3 is CASSVLQSSYNEQFF. CDR3 in DNA: TGTGCCAGCAGCGTTTTACAAAGCTCCTACAATGAGCAGTTCTTC. Combining the CDR3 with reference TRBV9 and TRBJ2-1 gives the whole variable domain DSGVTQTPKHLITATGQRVTLRCSPRSGDLSVYWYQQSLDQGLQFLIQYYNGEERAKGNILERFSAQQFPDLHSELNLSSLELGDSALYFCASSVLQSSYNEQFFGPGTRLTVL.

The genes are TRBV19 and TRBJ2-2; 7 nucleotides agree with TRBD1. Looked up from germline, CDR1 is LNHDA and CDR2 is SQIVND (reference sequence). The CDR3 covers 18 residues. The ends lost 5 bases at V and 2 bases at J; junction bases unmatched: 14. CDR3 amino acids: CASSRIPGGGKNTGELFF. The CDR3 nucleotides read TGTGCCAGTAGTCGGATCCCAGGGGGTGGAAAAAACACCGGGGAGCTGTTTTTT.